This TCR beta chain was identified during a study of Graves' ophthalmopathy and Graves' hyperthyroidism. General study findings and limits: Blood contained most expanded thyroid clonotypes exceeding 0.001 frequency.

Amplification targeted the TCR beta CDR3 regions, with RNA transcripts as the source material. HTBI-primed RT-PCR formed the first round, and a multiplex PCR formed the second. Each CDR3 protein is one row after TCRdb ran MiXCR on the multiplex PCR reads. This table has some 210,000 distinct CDR3 sequences, 25% to 35% appearing once. Having ophthalmopathy, the donors showed moderate-to-severe activity, CAS ≥3 and NOSPECS ≥4, with disease lasting under 3 months. Other autoimmune diseases, uncontrolled infections, pregnancy or lactation excluded patients from enrollment. The CDR3 totals 14 residues. Germline lookup yields CDR1 LNHNV and CDR2 YYDKDF (reference sequence). With V trimmed by 1 base and J by 7 bases, 3 bases remained unmatched. In its sample, this clonotype was seen many times. Its matching antigen is unknown.

The receptor's source is a man aged 50-59 years with Graves' ophthalmopathy. Sequencing was carried out using peripheral blood. This chain links TRBV15 with TRBJ1-2, with 10 bases matching TRBD1. CDR3 coding DNA: TGTGCCACCAGCAGAGGACAGGGGGCTGGTGGCTACACCTTC. It is translated as CATSRGQGAGGYTF.